A selection of T cell receptor beta chains follows, all from one sample in a study of shared clonotypes between healthy human individuals. Here immunoSEQ multiplex PCR was the method, and the copy in TCRdb shows in-frame clones only, minus some. The sample consists of 2 million to 3 million clones, 90% to 95% of them appearing once. Sequencing was performed on naive CD4+ T cells from PBMCs. The receptor set was obtained from a man between 18 and 35 years old in good health. Some clones in this sample may be carry-over from other donors' samples. Each CDR3 is given with its conserved first and last residue.

cdr3_length j_call v_call cdr3_aa
17 TRBJ2-7 TRBV21-1 CASSKGANTPISYEQYF
14 TRBJ2-5 TRBV7-2 CASGWGGSEETQYF
18 TRBJ1-1 TRBV4-1 CASSQAGLGTGVNTEAFF
15 TRBJ2-3 TRBV4-2 CASSSSGIGTDTQYF
16 TRBJ2-6 TRBV7-3 CASSLTGASGANVLTF
16 TRBJ2-1 TRBV18 CASSPLSPVLGDEQFF
16 TRBJ2-5 TRBV6-6 CASSAALAGGQETQYF
16 TRBJ2-7 TRBV6-1 CASSDWTGATSYEQYF
17 TRBJ2-1 TRBV7-9 CASSQGLGTALGNEQFF
14 TRBJ1-1 TRBV6-1 CASSEAVFGTEAFF
16 TRBJ2-3 TRBV10-3 CAITERWSGGPDTQYF
15 TRBJ2-1 TRBV28 CASSSPGTTNNEQFF
14 TRBJ2-1 TRBV5-6 CASRPVDWLNEQFF
12 TRBJ2-3 TRBV28 CASTLAGYTQYF
16 TRBJ2-7 TRBV6-5 CASSYPGTGLQGVQYF
15 TRBJ1-1 TRBV18 CASSPGTGGITEAFF
13 TRBJ2-1 TRBV5-1 CASSLGPGNEQFF
15 TRBJ2-7 TRBV6-1 CASSSAPGSPYEQYF
15 TRBJ1-3 TRBV6-1 CASTYETGIGNTIYF
16 TRBJ2-3 TRBV2 CASSEGGGISTDTQYF
12 TRBJ2-3 TRBV7-2 CASSPRTDTQYF
13 TRBJ1-5 TRBV5-8 CASRVQDYQPQHF
17 TRBJ1-3 TRBV18 CASSPRTGELSGNTIYF
13 TRBJ1-2 TRBV28 CASRRDGAYGYTF
15 TRBJ2-7 TRBV19 CASSIYQGTHYEQYF
13 TRBJ1-1 TRBV28 CASKRGGNTEAFF